These 3 T cell receptor beta chains were all obtained from the same sample, sequenced in a study of monozygotic twins with inflammatory bowel disease. After re-calling the 5' RACE reads, TCRdb lists one entry per CDR3 protein, DNA absent. Recorded for this sample: some 400,000 distinct CDR3 sequences. Material: blood. The source is a human donor with ulcerative colitis or Crohn's disease, or a healthy co-twin of an affected twin (not recorded which).

V usage is TRBV6-5 and J usage is TRBJ2-1; TCRdb lists TRBD2, though no DNA is available to test this call. Germline V gene data show CDR1 as MNHEY and CDR2 as SVGAGI. CDR3 length: 18 amino acids. The CDR3 is CASSLSGTSGGALNEQFF.

The rearrangement links TRBV6-1 to TRBJ1-5. This CDR3 is built from 16 residues. Germline V gene lookup returns CDR1 MNHNS and CDR2 SASEGT. The CDR3 is CASTPRVENPYQPQHF.

The V gene is TRBV5-1, the J gene TRBJ2-2. The germline gives CDR1 SGHRS, CDR2 YFSETQ. CDR3 length: 13 amino acids. Here the CDR3 reads CASSLDGTGELFF.